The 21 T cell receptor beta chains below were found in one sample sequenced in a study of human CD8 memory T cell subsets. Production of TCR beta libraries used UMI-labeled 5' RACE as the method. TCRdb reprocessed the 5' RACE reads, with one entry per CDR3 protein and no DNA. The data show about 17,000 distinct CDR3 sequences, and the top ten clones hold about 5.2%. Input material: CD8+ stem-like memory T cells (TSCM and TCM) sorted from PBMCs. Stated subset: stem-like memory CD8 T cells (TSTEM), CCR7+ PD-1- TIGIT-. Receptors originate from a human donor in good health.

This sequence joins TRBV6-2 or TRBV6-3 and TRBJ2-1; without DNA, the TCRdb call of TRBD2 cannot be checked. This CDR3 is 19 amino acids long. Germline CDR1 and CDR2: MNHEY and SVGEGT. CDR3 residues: CASTLNPGLAGGPYNEQFF.

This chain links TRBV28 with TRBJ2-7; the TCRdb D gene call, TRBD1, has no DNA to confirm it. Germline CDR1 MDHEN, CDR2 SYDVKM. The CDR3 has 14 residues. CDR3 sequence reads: CASTMDRGSAEQYF.

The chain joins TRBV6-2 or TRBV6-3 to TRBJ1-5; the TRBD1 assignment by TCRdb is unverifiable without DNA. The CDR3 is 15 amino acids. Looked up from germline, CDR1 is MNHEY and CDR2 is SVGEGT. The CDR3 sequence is CASNQQGLGNQPQHF.

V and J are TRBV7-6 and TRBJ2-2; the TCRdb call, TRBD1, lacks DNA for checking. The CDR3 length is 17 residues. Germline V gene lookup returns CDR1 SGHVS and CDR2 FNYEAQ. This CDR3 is CASSNSGTGLGTGELFF.

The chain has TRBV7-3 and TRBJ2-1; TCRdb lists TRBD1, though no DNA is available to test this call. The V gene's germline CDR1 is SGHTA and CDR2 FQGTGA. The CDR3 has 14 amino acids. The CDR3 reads CASTPAGGANEQFF. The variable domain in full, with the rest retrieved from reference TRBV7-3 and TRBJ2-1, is GAGVSQTPSNKVTEKGKYVELRCDPISGHTALYWYRQSLGQGPEFLIYFQGTGAADDSGLPNDRFFAVRPEGSVSTLKIQRTERGDSAVYLCASTPAGGANEQFFGPGTRLTVL.

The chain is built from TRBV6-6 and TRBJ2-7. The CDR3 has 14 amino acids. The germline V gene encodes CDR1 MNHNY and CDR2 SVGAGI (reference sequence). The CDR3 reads CASSYVGIMYEQYF.

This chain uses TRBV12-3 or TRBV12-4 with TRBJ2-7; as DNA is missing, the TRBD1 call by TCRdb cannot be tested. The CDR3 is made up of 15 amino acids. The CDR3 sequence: CASSLSGVSSYEQYF.

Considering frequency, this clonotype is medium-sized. Here the CDR3 reads CASSPGGLGQFF. The chain couples TRBV7-9 to TRBJ2-1; the TCRdb D gene call, TRBD1, has no DNA to confirm it. This CDR3 is built from 12 residues. Germline V lookup: CDR1 SEHNR, CDR2 FQNEAQ (reference sequence).

The CDR3 sequence is CASSHRDRTAGELFF. The rearrangement joins TRBV7-9 to TRBJ2-2; lacking DNA, the TRBD1 call made by TCRdb goes unchecked. The CDR3 extends over 15 amino acids. Germline assignment: CDR1 SEHNR and CDR2 FQNEAQ (reference sequence).

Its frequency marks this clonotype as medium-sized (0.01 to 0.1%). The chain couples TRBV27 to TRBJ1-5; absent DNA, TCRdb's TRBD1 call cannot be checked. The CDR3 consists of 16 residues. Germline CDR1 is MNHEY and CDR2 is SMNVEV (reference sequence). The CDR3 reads CASRDLQGNSNQPQHF.

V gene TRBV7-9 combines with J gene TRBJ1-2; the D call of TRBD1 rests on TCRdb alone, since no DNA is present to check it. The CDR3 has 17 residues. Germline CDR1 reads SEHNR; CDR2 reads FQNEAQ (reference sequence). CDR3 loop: CASSSITGAARSYGYTF.

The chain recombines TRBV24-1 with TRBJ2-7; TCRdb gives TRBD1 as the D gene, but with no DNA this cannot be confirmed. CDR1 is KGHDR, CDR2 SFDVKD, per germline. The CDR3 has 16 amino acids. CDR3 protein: CATSDSGGTGFVEQYF.

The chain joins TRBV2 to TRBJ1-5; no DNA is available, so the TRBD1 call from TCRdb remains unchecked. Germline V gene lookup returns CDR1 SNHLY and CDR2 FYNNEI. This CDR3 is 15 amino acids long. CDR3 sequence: CASIGVGQGNQPQHF.

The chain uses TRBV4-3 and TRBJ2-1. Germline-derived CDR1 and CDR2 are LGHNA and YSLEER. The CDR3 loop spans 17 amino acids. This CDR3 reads CASSQDVASGLYNEQFF.

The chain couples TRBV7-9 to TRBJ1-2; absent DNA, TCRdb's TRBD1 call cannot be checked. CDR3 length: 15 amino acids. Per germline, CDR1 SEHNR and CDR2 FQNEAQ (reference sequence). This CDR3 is CASSSSTGQYYGYTF.

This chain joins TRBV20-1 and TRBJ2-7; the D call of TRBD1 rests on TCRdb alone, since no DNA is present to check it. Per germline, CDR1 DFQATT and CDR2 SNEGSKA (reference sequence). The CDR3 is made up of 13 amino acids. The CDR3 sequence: CSAGGTGSYEQYF.

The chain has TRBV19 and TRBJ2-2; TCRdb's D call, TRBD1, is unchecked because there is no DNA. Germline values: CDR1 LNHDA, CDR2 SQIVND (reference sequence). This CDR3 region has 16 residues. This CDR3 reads CATVPGQGLFTGELFF.

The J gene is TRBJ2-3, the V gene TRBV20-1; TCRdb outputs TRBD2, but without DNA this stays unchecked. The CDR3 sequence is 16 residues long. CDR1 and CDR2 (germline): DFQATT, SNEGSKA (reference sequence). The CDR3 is CSASTWLAGGTDTQYF.

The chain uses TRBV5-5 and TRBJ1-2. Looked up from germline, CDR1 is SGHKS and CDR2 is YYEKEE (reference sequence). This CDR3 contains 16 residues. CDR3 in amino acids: CASSSPPMSSLYGYTF.

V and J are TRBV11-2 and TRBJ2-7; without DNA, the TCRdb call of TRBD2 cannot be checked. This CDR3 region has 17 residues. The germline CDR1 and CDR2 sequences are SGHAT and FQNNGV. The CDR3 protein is CASSPYLGTSGTYEQYF.

The CDR3 protein is CASSPGGAAKNIQYF. J is TRBJ2-4 and V is TRBV6-2 or TRBV6-3; with no DNA, the TCRdb D assignment of TRBD1 cannot be verified. CDR1 is MNHEY and CDR2 is SVGEGT in the germline V gene. This CDR3 comprises 15 residues.